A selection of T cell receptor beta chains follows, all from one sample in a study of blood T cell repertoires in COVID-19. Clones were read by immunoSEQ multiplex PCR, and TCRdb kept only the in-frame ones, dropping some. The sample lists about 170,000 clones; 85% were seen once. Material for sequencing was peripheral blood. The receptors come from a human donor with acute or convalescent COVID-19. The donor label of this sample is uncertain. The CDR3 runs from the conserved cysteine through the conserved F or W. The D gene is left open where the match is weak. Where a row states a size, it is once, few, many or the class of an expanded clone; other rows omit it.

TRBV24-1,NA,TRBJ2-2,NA,TGTGCCACCAGTGAGTTGTGGGCCACCGGGGAGCTGTTTTTT,CATSELWATGELFF
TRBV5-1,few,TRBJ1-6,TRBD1,TGCGCCAGCAGCTTGACCCCCGGACAGGGCCCCTATAATTCACCCCTCCACTTT,CASSLTPGQGPYNSPLHF
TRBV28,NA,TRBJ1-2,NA,TGTGCCAGCTCCAATTTACAGGGAGGGAACTATGGCTACACCTTC,CASSNLQGGNYGYTF
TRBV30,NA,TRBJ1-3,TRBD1,TGTGCCTGGAGTGTACTAGAGGCAGGGGGGCGTCGCGGCTCTGGAAACACCATATATTTT,CAWSVLEAGGRRGSGNTIYF
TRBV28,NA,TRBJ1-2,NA,TGTGCCAGCAGTTTAAGTAGGCAGGGGTATGGCTACACCTTC,CASSLSRQGYGYTF
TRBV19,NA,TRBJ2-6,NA,TGTGCCAGCACCCCAGATACAGGGACTGGGGCCAACGTCCTGACTTTC,CASTPDTGTGANVLTF
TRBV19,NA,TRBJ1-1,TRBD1,TGTGCCAGTTGGGGGGCAGGGGGTCTGAACACTGAAGCTTTCTTT,CASWGAGGLNTEAFF
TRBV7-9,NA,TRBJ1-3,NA,TGTGCCAGCAGCTTCGCGGGGGTGACTGGAAACACCATATATTTT,CASSFAGVTGNTIYF
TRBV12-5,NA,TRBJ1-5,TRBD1,TGTGCTAGTGGGATCGGACAGGGGGCCAATCAGCCCCAGCATTTT,CASGIGQGANQPQHF
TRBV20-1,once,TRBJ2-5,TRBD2,TGCAGTGCTAGTGCCAGCGGGGGCGCCGGGACCCAGTACTTC,CSASASGGAGTQYF
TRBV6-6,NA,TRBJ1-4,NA,TGTGCCAGCAGGCCGGGGGGGGTTAATGAAAAACTGTTTTTT,CASRPGGVNEKLFF
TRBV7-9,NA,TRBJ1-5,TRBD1,TGTGCCAGCAGCCTCGGACAGGGAGGGCAGCCCCAGCATTTT,CASSLGQGGQPQHF
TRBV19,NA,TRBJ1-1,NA,TGTGCCAGTAAGGTCGGGGGAAACACTGAAGCTTTCTTT,CASKVGGNTEAFF
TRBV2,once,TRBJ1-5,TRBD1,TGTGCCACCCTCCGGGACAGGGGGCGTCAGCCCCAGCATTTT,CATLRDRGRQPQHF
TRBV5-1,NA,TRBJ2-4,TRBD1,TGCGCCAGCAGCGGACAGGGAACAGCCAAAAACATTCAGTACTTC,CASSGQGTAKNIQYF
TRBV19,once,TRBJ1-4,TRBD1,TGTGCCAGTAGGCGGCCCGGAGGGACAGGAGGTTTAGCTAATGAAAAACTGTTTTTT,CASRRPGGTGGLANEKLFF
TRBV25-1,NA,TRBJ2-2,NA,TGTGCCAGCAGTGATGTCGGCGGGGAGCTGTTTTTT,CASSDVGGELFF
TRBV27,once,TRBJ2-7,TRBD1,TGTGCCAGCAGAGGACAGGTAGACCACGAGCAGTACTTC,CASRGQVDHEQYF
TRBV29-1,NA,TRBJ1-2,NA,TGCAGCGTTGGACCCGGGGGAGATGGCTACACCTTC,CSVGPGGDGYTF
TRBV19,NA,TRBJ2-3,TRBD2,TGTGCCAGTAGTAACGGACTAGCGGGGGGCAGGAATACGCAGTATTTT,CASSNGLAGGRNTQYF
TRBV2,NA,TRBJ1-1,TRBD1,TGTGCCAGCAGTGGACAGGGGGCGGGAGCTTTCTTT,CASSGQGAGAFF
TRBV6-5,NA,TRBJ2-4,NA,TGTGCCAGCAGGGGGCTAGCCAAAAACATTCAGTACTTC,CASRGLAKNIQYF
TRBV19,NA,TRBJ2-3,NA,TGTGCCAGTAGGAGGCAGGGAACTACAGATACGCAGTATTTT,CASRRQGTTDTQYF
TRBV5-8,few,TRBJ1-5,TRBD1,TGTGCCAGCAGCGGAGACAGGGATCAGCCCCAGCATTTT,CASSGDRDQPQHF
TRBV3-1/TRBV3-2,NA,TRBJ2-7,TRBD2,TGTGCCAGCAGCCAAGGGGAGGGCGAGCAGTACTTC,CASSQGEGEQYF
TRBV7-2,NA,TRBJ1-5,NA,TGTGCCAGCAGCCCCAGGGGCAGGGGCAATCAGCCCCAGCATTTT,CASSPRGRGNQPQHF
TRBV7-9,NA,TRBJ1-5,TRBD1,TGTGCCAGCAGCTTAGCGCGGGACAGGGGAAACCAGCCCCAGCATTTT,CASSLARDRGNQPQHF
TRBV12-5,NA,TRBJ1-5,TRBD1,TGTGCTAGTGGTTTGGGACAGGGCTCCCAGCCCCAGCATTTT,CASGLGQGSQPQHF
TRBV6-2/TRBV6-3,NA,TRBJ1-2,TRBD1,TGTGCCAGCAGTCCGTCCGGCGGCTTAACAGGGGGCCGCAGACGCCCCACCTTC,CASSPSGGLTGGRRRPTF
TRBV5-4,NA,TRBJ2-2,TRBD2,TGTGCCAGCAGCTTTGGACTAGCGGGGGGCGCCACCGGGGAGCTGTTTTTT,CASSFGLAGGATGELFF
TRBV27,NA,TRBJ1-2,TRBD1,TGTGCCAGCAAAAAAGGGGGACAGTTGATCTATGGCTACACCTTC,CASKKGGQLIYGYTF
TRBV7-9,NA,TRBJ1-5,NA,TGTGCCAGCAGCTCCGGTAACAGGTGGAATCAGCCCCAGCATTTT,CASSSGNRWNQPQHF
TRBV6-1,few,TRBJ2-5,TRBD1,TGTGCCAGCAGTGAATGGACAGGGGAACAAGAGACCCAGTACTTC,CASSEWTGEQETQYF
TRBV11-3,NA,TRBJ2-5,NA,TGTGCCAGCAGACCTCGGGGCCAAGAGACCCAGTACTTC,CASRPRGQETQYF
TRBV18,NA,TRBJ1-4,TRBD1,TGTGCCAGCTCACCTCCCTGGGGACAGGGAATTCGTACAGGTGAAAAACTGTTTTTT,CASSPPWGQGIRTGEKLFF
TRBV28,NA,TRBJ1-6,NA,TGTGCCAGCAGAGACCGGGGGAGCTCCTATAATTCACCCCTCCACTTT,CASRDRGSSYNSPLHF
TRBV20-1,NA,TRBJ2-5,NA,TGCAGTGCACGACTAGTCGAGACCCAGTACTTC,CSARLVETQYF
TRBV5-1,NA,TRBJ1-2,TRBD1,TGCGCCAGCAGCTTGGATCCAGGGGGCCGGGGCTACACCTTC,CASSLDPGGRGYTF
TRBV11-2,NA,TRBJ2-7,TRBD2,TGTGCCAGCAGCTTCACTAGCGGGGTAGACAACGAGCAGTACTTC,CASSFTSGVDNEQYF
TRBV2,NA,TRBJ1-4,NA,TGTGCCAGTACCACGACATCAACTAATGAAAAACTGTTTTTT,CASTTTSTNEKLFF
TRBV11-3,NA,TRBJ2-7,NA,TGTGCCAGCAGCCCCCGGGACACCAGGGTGTACTTC,CASSPRDTRVYF
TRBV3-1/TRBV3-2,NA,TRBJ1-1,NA,TGTGCCAGCAGAGCTTCACGGGTGGGTAAAACTGAAGCTTTCTTT,CASRASRVGKTEAFF
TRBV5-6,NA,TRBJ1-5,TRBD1,TGTGCCAGCAGCCCCCGAAGGACAGGGGGCGGTCAGCCCCAGCATTTT,CASSPRRTGGGQPQHF
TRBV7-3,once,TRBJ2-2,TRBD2,TGTGCCAGCAGCTTCAGTCCGGGGGGAACCGGGGAGCTGTTTTTT,CASSFSPGGTGELFF
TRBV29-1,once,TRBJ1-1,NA,TGCAGCGTTGAGGCCACCTTGAACACTGAAGCTTTCTTT,CSVEATLNTEAFF
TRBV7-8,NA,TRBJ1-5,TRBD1,TGTGCCAGCAGCCTGTTTGGGGACAGGAAAAATCAGCCCCAGCATTTT,CASSLFGDRKNQPQHF
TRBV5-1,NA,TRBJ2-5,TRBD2,TGCGCCAGCAGCTGGACTAGCGGGGGGGCCGGGGAGACCCAGTACTTC,CASSWTSGGAGETQYF
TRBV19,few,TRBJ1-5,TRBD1,TGTGCCAGTAGTATAGGGGCAGGGGGTCGGCAGCCCCAGCATTTT,CASSIGAGGRQPQHF
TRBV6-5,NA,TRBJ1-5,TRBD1,TGTGCCAGCAAGACAGGGGGCAGGAATCAGCCCCAGCATTTT,CASKTGGRNQPQHF
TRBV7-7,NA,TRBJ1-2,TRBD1,TGTGCCGTTTGGGACAGGCTTAACTATGGCTACACCTTC,CAVWDRLNYGYTF
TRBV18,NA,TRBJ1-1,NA,TGTGCCAGCTCATCAAACGGAGGGAACACTGAAGCTTTCTTT,CASSSNGGNTEAFF
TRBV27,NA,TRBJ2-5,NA,TGTGCCAGCAGTTTATCGCAGTCGTTAGCGGTGCAAGAGACCCAGTACTTC,CASSLSQSLAVQETQYF
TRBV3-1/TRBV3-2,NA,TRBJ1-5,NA,TGTGCCAGCAGCCAAGAGGCGGGGGGCAATCAGCCCCAGCATTTT,CASSQEAGGNQPQHF